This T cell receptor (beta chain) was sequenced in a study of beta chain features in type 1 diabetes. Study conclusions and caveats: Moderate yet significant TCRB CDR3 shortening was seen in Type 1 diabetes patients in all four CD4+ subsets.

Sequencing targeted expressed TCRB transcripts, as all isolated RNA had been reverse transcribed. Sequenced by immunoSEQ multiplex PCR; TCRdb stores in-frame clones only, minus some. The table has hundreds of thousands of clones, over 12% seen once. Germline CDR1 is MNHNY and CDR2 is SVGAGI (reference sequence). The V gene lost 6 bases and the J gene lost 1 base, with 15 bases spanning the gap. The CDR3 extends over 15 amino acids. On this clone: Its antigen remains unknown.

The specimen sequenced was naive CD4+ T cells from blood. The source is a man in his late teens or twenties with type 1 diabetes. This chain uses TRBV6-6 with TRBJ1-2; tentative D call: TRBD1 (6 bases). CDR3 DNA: TGTGCCAGCAGCAACAGGGCTGGTGTTAACTATGGCTACACCTTC. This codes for CASSNRAGVNYGYTF.